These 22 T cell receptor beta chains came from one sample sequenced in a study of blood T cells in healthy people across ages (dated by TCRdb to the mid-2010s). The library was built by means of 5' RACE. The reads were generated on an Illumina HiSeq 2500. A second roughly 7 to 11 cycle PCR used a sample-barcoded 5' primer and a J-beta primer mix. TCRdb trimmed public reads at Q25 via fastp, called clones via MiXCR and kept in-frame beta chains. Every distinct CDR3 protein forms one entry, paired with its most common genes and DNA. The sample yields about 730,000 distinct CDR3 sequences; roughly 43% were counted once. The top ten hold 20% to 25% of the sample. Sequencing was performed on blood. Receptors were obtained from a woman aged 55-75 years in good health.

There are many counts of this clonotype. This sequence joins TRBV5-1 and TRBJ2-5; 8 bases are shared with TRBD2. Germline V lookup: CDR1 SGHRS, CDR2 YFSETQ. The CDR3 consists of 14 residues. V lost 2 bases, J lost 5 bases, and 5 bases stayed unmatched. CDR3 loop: CASSLAGDGETQYF. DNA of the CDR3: TGCGCCAGCAGCTTAGCGGGAGACGGGGAGACCCAGTACTTC.

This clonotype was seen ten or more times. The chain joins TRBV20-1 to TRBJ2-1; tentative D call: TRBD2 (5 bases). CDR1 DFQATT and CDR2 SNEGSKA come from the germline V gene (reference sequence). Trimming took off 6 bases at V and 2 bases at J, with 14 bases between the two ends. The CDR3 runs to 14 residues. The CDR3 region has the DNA TGCAGTGCCCAGCTAGCCATTGCCTACAATGAGCAGTTCTTC. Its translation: CSAQLAIAYNEQFF.

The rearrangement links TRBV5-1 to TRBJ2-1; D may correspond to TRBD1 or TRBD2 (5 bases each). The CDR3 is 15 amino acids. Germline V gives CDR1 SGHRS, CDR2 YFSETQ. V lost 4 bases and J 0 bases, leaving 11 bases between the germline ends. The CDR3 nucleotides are TGCGCCAGCAGCGAGGGACGGAACTCCTACAATGAGCAGTTCTTC. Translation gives CASSEGRNSYNEQFF. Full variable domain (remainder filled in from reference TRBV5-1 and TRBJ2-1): KAGVTQTPRYLIKTRGQQVTLSCSPISGHRSVSWYQQTPGQGLQFLFEYFSETQRNKGNFPGRFSGRQFSNSRSEMNVSTLELGDSALYLCASSEGRNSYNEQFFGPGTRLTVL.

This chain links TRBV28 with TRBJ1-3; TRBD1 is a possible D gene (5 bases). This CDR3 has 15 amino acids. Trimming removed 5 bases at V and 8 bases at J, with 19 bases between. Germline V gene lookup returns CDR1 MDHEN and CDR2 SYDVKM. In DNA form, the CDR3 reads TGTGCCAGCAGTACTACTGCGGCAGGGAGATACACCATATATTTT. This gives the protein CASSTTAAGRYTIYF. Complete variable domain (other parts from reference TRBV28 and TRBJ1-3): DVKVTQSSRYLVKRTGEKVFLECVQDMDHENMFWYRQDPGLGLRLIYFSYDVKMKEKGDIPEGYSVSREKKERFSLILESASTNQTSMYLCASSTTAAGRYTIYFGEGSWLTVV.

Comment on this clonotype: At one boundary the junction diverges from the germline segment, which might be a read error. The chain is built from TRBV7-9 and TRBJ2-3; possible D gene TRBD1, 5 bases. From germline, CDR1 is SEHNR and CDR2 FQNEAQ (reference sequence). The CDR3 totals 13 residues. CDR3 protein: CASSRTETDTRYF. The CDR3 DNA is TGTGCCAGCAGCCGAACAGAGACAGATACGCGGTATTTT.

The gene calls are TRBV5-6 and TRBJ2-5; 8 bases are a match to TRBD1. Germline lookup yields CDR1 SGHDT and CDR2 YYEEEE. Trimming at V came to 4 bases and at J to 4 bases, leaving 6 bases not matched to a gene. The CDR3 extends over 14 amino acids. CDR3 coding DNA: TGTGCCAGCAGCAACCGACAGGGGATAGAGACCCAGTACTTC. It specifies CASSNRQGIETQYF. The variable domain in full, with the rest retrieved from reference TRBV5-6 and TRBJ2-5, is DAGVTQSPTHLIKTRGQQVTLRCSPKSGHDTVSWYQQALGQGPQFIFQYYEEEERQRGNFPDRFSGHQFPNYSSELNVNALLLGDSALYLCASSNRQGIETQYFGPGTRLLVL.

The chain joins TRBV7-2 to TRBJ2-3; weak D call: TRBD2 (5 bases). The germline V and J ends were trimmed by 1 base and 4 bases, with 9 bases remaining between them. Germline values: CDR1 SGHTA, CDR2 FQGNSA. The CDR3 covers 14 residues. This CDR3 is CASSLEAGADTQYF. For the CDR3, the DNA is TGTGCCAGCAGCTTAGAGGCGGGTGCAGATACGCAGTATTTT. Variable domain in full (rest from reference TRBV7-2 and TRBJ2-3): GAGVSQSPSNKVTEKGKDVELRCDPISGHTALYWYRQSLGQGLEFLIYFQGNSAPDKSGLPSDRFSAERTGGSVSTLTIQRTQQEDSAVYLCASSLEAGADTQYFGPGTRLTVL.

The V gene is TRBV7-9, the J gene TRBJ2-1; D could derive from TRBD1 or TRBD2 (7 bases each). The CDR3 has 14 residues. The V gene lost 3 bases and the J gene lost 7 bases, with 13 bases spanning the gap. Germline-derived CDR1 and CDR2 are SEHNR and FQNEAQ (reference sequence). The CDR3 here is CASSLGGGKNEQFF. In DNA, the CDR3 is TGTGCCAGCAGCTTGGGAGGGGGCAAAAATGAGCAGTTCTTC.

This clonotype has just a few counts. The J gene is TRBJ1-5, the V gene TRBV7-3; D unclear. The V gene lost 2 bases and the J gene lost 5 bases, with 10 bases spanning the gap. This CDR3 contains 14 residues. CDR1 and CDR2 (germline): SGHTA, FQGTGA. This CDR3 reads CASSLVGRDQPQHF. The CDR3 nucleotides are TGTGCCAGCAGCTTAGTAGGGAGGGATCAGCCCCAGCATTTT.

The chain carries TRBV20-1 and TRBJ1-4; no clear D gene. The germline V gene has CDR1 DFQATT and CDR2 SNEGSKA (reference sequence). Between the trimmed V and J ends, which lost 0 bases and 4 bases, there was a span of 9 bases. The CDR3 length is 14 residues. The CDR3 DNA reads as TGCAGTGCTAGAGATATGTCCTATAATGAAAAACTGTTTTTT. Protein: CSARDMSYNEKLFF.

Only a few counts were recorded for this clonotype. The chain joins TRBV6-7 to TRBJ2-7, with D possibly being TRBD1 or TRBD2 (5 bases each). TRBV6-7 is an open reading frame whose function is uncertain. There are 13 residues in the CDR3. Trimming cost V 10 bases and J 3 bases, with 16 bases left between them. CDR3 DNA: TGTGCCAACGGGGCCTTAACGGTCTACGAGCAGTACTTC. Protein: CANGALTVYEQYF.

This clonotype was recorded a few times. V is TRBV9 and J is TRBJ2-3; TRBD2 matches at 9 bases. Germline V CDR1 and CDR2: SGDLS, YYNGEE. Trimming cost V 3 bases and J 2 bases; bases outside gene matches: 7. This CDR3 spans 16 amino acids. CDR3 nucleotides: TGTGCCAGCAGCGGCGTAGAGCGGGGGGTCACAGATACGCAGTATTTT. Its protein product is CASSGVERGVTDTQYF.

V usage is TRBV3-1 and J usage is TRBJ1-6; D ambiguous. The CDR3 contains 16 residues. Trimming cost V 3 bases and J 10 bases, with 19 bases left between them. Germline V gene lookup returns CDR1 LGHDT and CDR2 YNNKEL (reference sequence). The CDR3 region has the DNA TGTGCCAGCAGCCAGACCGAGAGTAACGCCAGGTCACCCCTCCACTTT. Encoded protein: CASSQTESNARSPLHF. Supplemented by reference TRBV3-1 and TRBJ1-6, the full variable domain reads DTAVSQTPKYLVTQMGNDKSIKCEQNLGHDTMYWYKQDSKKFLKIMFSYNNKELIINETVPNRFSPKSPDKAHLNLHINSLELGDSAVYFCASSQTESNARSPLHFGNGTRLTVT.

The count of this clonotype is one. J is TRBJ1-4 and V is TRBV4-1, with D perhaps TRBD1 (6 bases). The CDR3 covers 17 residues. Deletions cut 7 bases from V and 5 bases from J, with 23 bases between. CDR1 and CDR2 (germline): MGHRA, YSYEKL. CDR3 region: CASTREGGALPNEKLFF. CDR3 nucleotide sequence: TGCGCCAGCACCCGGGAAGGGGGTGCCCTACCCAATGAAAAACTGTTTTTT.

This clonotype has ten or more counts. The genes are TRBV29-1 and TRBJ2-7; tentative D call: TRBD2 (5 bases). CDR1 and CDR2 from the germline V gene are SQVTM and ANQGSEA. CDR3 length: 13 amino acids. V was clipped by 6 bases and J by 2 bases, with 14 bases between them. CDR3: CSVLSSGAYEQYF. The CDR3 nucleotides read TGCAGCGTCCTTAGCTCCGGGGCCTACGAGCAGTACTTC.

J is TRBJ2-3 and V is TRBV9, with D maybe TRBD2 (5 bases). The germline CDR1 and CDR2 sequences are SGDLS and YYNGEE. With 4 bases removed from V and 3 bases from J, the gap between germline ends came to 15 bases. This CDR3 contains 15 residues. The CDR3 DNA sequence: TGTGCCAGCAGCTATACTAGTCGGGCTACAGATACGCAGTATTTT. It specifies CASSYTSRATDTQYF.

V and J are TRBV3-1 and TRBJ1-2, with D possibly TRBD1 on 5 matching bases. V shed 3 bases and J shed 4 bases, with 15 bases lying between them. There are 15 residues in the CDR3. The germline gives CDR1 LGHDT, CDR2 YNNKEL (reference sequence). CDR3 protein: CASSQADRASYGYTF. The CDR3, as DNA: TGTGCCAGCAGCCAGGCAGACAGAGCTTCCTATGGCTACACCTTC.

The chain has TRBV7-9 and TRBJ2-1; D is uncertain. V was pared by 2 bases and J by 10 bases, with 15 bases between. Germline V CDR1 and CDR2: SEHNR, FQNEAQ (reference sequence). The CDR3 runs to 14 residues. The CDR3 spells CASSLTDLSYEQFF. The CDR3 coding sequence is TGTGCCAGCAGCTTAACGGACCTCTCCTACGAGCAGTTCTTC.

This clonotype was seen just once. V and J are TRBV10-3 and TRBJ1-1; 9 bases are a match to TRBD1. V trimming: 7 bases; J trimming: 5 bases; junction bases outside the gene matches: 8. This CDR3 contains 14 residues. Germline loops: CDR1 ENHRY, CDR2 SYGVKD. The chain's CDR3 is CAIKNRGQGTEAFF. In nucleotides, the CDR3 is TGTGCCATCAAAAACAGGGGGCAAGGAACTGAAGCTTTCTTT.

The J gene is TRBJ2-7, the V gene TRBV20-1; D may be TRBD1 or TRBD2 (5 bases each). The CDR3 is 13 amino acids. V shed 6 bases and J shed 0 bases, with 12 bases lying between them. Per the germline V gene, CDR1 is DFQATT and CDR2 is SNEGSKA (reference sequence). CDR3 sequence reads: CSAGTLSSYEQYF. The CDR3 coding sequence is TGCAGTGCCGGGACCCTAAGCTCCTACGAGCAGTACTTC.

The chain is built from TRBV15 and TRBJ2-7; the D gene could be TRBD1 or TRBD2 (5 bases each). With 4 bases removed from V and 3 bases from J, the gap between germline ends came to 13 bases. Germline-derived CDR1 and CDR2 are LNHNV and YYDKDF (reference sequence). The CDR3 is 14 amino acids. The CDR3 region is CATSIGIGDYEQYF. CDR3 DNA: TGTGCCACCAGCATCGGGATAGGGGACTACGAGCAGTACTTC.

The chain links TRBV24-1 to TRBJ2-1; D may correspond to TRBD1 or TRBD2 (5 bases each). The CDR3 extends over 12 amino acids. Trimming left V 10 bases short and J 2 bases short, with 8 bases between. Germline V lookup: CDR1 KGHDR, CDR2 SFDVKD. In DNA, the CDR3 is TGTGCCACTCGGGGACCCTACAATGAGCAGTTCTTC. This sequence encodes CATRGPYNEQFF.